These 23 T cell receptor beta chains share one sample of origin, sequenced in a study of T cell responses to AZD1222 COVID-19 vaccine. The table came from immunoSEQ multiplex PCR; TCRdb's copy has only in-frame clones and leaves some out. Found here are some 150,000 clones, around 91% of them singletons; the top ten hold 5%. The sequenced sample was peripheral blood, obtained on day 0 of AZD1222 vaccination. The receptors here all came from an adult in good health.

V is TRBV6-1 and J is TRBJ2-7; D remains ambiguous. Germline CDR1 MNHNS, CDR2 SASEGT. The V end was cut by 1 base, the J end by 0 bases, with 13 bases between. The CDR3 extends over 16 amino acids. This CDR3 reads CASSEEGSVLSYEQYF. In DNA form, the CDR3 reads TGTGCCAGCAGTGAAGAGGGCAGCGTCCTCTCCTACGAGCAGTACTTC.

This clone appeared a few times. The chain recombines TRBV10-3 with TRBJ2-7; D unresolved. The V gene lost 3 bases and the J gene lost 0 bases, with 12 bases spanning the gap. The CDR3 contains 15 residues. Germline V CDR1 and CDR2: ENHRY, SYGVKD. CDR3 nucleotide sequence: TGTGCCATCAGTGATCTGGCGGAGATCTCCTACGAGCAGTACTTC. It yields the protein CAISDLAEISYEQYF.

The V call is TRBV4-1, the J call TRBJ1-5; no clear D gene. There are 16 residues in the CDR3. Deletions cut 0 bases from V and 3 bases from J, with 12 bases between. CDR1 is MGHRA, CDR2 YSYEKL, per germline. The CDR3 here is CASSQDGTPFNQPQHF. DNA of the CDR3: TGCGCCAGCAGCCAAGATGGCACTCCCTTCAATCAGCCCCAGCATTTT.

This sequence joins TRBV11-2 and TRBJ1-1; TRBD1 is a possible D gene (5 bases). There are 13 residues in the CDR3. Germline V lookup: CDR1 SGHAT, CDR2 FQNNGV. With 3 bases removed from V and 0 bases from J, the gap between germline ends came to 5 bases. The CDR3 nucleotides are TGTGCCAGCAGCTTCAGGGTGAACACTGAAGCTTTCTTT. Protein product: CASSFRVNTEAFF.

The genes are TRBV5-4 and TRBJ2-2; D ambiguous. Between the trimmed V and J ends, which lost 3 bases and 4 bases, there was a span of 10 bases. The CDR3 consists of 14 residues. In germline, CDR1 is SGHNT, CDR2 YYREEE (reference sequence). CDR3 in amino acids: CASSSLDSTGELFF. The CDR3, as DNA: TGTGCCAGCAGCTCCTTAGATTCCACCGGGGAGCTGTTTTTT.

This chain joins TRBV2 and TRBJ1-4, with 12 bases that match TRBD1. This CDR3 has 13 residues. The germline V gene encodes CDR1 SNHLY and CDR2 FYNNEI. V lost 7 bases and J lost 7; bases outside the gene matches: 1. The CDR3 loop is CASKGQGAEKLFF. As DNA, the CDR3 is TGTGCCAGCAAGGGACAGGGGGCTGAAAAACTGTTTTTT.

The chain carries TRBV6-5 and TRBJ1-1; 10 bases align to TRBD1. The CDR3 runs to 16 residues. J lost 0 bases, V lost 2 bases, and 3 bases had no gene match. CDR1 is MNHEY and CDR2 is SVGAGI in the germline V gene. The CDR3 DNA follows: TGTGCCAGCAGTTACGCCGGGACAGGGGTGAACACTGAAGCTTTCTTT. This translates into CASSYAGTGVNTEAFF.

The gene calls are TRBV28 and TRBJ2-3; D is possibly TRBD2 (5 bases). Trimming shortened V by 4 bases and J by 3 bases, and 11 bases separated the two germline ends. CDR1 MDHEN and CDR2 SYDVKM come from the germline V gene. CDR3 length: 14 residues. For the CDR3, the DNA is TGTGCCAGCAGTTCACCGCGGGTGACAGATACGCAGTATTTT. This sequence encodes CASSSPRVTDTQYF.

The chain employs TRBV5-1 and TRBJ1-1; no clear D. Trimming left V 3 bases short and J 0 bases short, with 6 bases between. Germline V gene lookup returns CDR1 SGHRS and CDR2 YFSETQ. This CDR3 is 13 amino acids long. In DNA form, the CDR3 reads TGCGCCAGCAGCTGGAACTTGAACACTGAAGCTTTCTTT. Protein: CASSWNLNTEAFF.

This clone showed up just a few times. The chain carries TRBV28 and TRBJ2-3, with D perhaps matching TRBD1 or TRBD2 (7 bases each). The CDR3 covers 15 residues. Germline values: CDR1 MDHEN, CDR2 SYDVKM. The V gene lost 3 bases and the J gene lost 4 bases, with 14 bases spanning the gap. Here the CDR3 DNA reads TGTGCCAGCAGTTTTGGACTAGACAGGGCAGATACGCAGTATTTT. It translates to CASSFGLDRADTQYF. The variable domain in full, with the rest retrieved from reference TRBV28 and TRBJ2-3, is DVKVTQSSRYLVKRTGEKVFLECVQDMDHENMFWYRQDPGLGLRLIYFSYDVKMKEKGDIPEGYSVSREKKERFSLILESASTNQTSMYLCASSFGLDRADTQYFGPGTRLTVL.

The chain combines TRBV7-2 with TRBJ2-1; TRBD1 agrees at 9 bases. Germline lookup yields CDR1 SGHTA and CDR2 FQGNSA. J lost 9 bases, V lost 3 bases, and 6 bases had no gene match. The CDR3 length is 14 residues. The CDR3 region has the DNA TGTGCCAGCAGCTTGGGGACAGGGTTCGTTGAGCAGTTCTTC. Amino acid sequence: CASSLGTGFVEQFF.

The rearrangement joins TRBV30 to TRBJ2-7, with 8 bases matching TRBD2. The CDR3 runs to 15 residues. Germline-derived CDR1 and CDR2 are GTSNPN and SVGIG (reference sequence). With 0 bases clipped from V and 4 bases from J, the junction kept 8 bases outside the gene matches. CDR3 region: CAWSVKAGARYEQYF. The CDR3 DNA is TGTGCCTGGAGTGTGAAAGCGGGGGCGCGGTACGAGCAGTACTTC.

The chain uses TRBV28 and TRBJ2-1; D perhaps matches TRBD1 (6 bases). The CDR3 spans 17 residues. Germline-derived CDR1 and CDR2 are MDHEN and SYDVKM. Between the trimmed V and J ends, which lost 2 bases and 3 bases, there was a span of 17 bases. This CDR3 is CASSLKTGRRSYNEQFF. The DNA for the CDR3 is TGTGCCAGCAGTTTAAAGACAGGCCGGAGGAGCTACAATGAGCAGTTCTTC.

The chain carries TRBV6-1 and TRBJ2-5; possibly TRBD1 for D (5 bases). Trimming shortened V by 2 bases and J by 3 bases, and 13 bases separated the two germline ends. This CDR3 region has 15 residues. Germline V CDR1 and CDR2: MNHNS, SASEGT. CDR3 sequence (DNA): TGTGCCAGCAGTGAATTGACCCAAGGGGAAGAGACCCAGTACTTC. Translating gives CASSELTQGEETQYF.

This chain uses TRBV18 with TRBJ2-7, with no clear D. Germline CDR1 and CDR2: KGHSH and LQKENI. This CDR3 comprises 16 residues. The V end lost 5 bases, the J end lost 9 bases, and 26 bases lay between the germline ends. CDR3 in amino acids: CASSSTIGSQRPGQYF. CDR3 DNA sequence: TGTGCCAGCTCATCTACCATAGGCTCACAGCGCCCTGGGCAGTACTTC.

The chain combines TRBV28 with TRBJ2-3; D not resolved. The CDR3 contains 16 residues. V lost 5 bases and J lost 0, with 15 bases in between. The germline gives CDR1 MDHEN, CDR2 SYDVKM. CDR3 in amino acids: CASSPPGRISTDTQYF. In DNA, the CDR3 is TGTGCCAGCAGTCCCCCTGGGCGGATAAGCACAGATACGCAGTATTTT.

The gene calls are TRBV2 and TRBJ2-3; no clear D gene. Germline CDR1 and CDR2: SNHLY and FYNNEI. Trimming took off 7 bases at V and 6 bases at J, with 17 bases between the two ends. CDR3 size: 14 residues. CDR3 nucleotide sequence: TGTGCCAGCACCCGAGTGGGCCCCCCCGATACGCAGTATTTT. Its protein product is CASTRVGPPDTQYF.

V usage is TRBV28 and J usage is TRBJ1-2; 9 nucleotides align to TRBD1. The CDR3 length is 16 residues. Germline assignment: CDR1 MDHEN and CDR2 SYDVKM. With V trimmed by 5 bases and J by 8 bases, 15 bases remained unmatched. The CDR3 nucleotides read TGTGCCAGCAGTCCCCACGGACAGGGGCGCTCGGGGGGCTACACCTTC. Its protein product is CASSPHGQGRSGGYTF.

The chain employs TRBV20-1 and TRBJ2-7, with D tentatively TRBD1 (5 bases). This CDR3 is 11 amino acids long. V lost 7 bases and J lost 2, with 9 bases in between. From germline, CDR1 is DFQATT and CDR2 SNEGSKA (reference sequence). CDR3 residues: CSGTDTYEQYF. For the CDR3, the DNA is TGCAGTGGGACGGACACCTACGAGCAGTACTTC.

The sample holds one count of this clone. The V call is TRBV27, the J call TRBJ1-2; TRBD1 aligns across 7 bases. Looked up from germline, CDR1 is MNHEY and CDR2 is SMNVEV (reference sequence). The ends lost 6 bases at V and 4 bases at J; junction bases unmatched: 11. The length of the CDR3 is 15 residues. CDR3 region: CASRPLGGASYGYTF. CDR3 nucleotides: TGTGCCAGCAGACCCTTAGGGGGCGCCAGCTATGGCTACACCTTC.

The chain employs TRBV9 and TRBJ2-7; possible D gene TRBD2, 6 bases. V lost 2 bases and J lost 1, with 10 bases in between. The germline gives CDR1 SGDLS, CDR2 YYNGEE. CDR3 length equals 14 residues. The CDR3 DNA reads TGTGCCAGCAGCGTTTTAGCGGAGTCCTACGAGCAGTACTTC. This gives the protein CASSVLAESYEQYF.

In its sample, this clone was seen once. V usage is TRBV28 and J usage is TRBJ1-1; no definite D call. Germline V gene sequence: CDR1 MDHEN, CDR2 SYDVKM. The CDR3 extends over 14 amino acids. V lost 6 bases, J lost 0 bases, and 11 bases lay in between. CDR3 amino acids: CASRVETVNTEAFF. The CDR3 DNA sequence: TGTGCCAGCAGGGTAGAAACGGTGAACACTGAAGCTTTCTTT.

This clone was found once. The V and J genes are TRBV5-1 and TRBJ2-2; D is unresolved. Germline CDR1 reads SGHRS; CDR2 reads YFSETQ. The CDR3 covers 13 residues. Trimming took 4 bases from V and 6 from J, leaving 10 bases between them. The CDR3, as DNA: TGCGCCAGCAGCGTAGGGATCTCCGGGGAGCTGTTTTTT. This translates into CASSVGISGELFF.